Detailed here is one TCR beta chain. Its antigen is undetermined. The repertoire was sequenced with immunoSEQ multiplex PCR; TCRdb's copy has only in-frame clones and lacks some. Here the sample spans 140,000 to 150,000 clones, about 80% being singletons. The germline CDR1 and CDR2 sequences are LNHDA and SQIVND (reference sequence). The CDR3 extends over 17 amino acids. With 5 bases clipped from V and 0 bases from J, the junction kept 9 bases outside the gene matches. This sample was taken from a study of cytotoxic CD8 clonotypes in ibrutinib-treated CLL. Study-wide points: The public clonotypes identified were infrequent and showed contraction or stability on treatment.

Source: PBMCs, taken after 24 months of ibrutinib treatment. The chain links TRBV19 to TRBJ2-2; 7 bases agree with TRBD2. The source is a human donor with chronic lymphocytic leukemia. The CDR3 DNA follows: TGTGCCAGTAGTGATCTAGCGGTGCCACCGAACACCGGGGAGCTGTTTTTT. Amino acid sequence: CASSDLAVPPNTGELFF.